Listed below are T cell receptor beta chains from one sample, sequenced in a study of shared clonotypes between healthy human individuals. Profiling relied on immunoSEQ multiplex PCR, and the TCRdb table lists in-frame clones only, not all of them. The sample carries around 1.9 million clones, roughly 95% recorded once. Sequencing was carried out using naive CD8+ T cells from PBMCs. These receptors originate from a man aged 18 to 30 in good health. Some clones in this sample may be carry-over from other donors' samples. CDR3s include the opening cysteine and the closing phenylalanine or tryptophan. Fields, in order: clone size, D gene, J gene, V gene, CDR3 protein, CDR3 DNA. A D gene is named only where the DNA matches it firmly. Clone size is given for some rows only: seen once, a few or many times, or a class if the clone is expanded.

clone size: -
D gene: -
J gene: TRBJ2-7
V gene: TRBV28
CDR3 protein: CASSLSPDWGLTYEQYF
CDR3 DNA: TGTGCCAGCAGTTTATCCCCGGACTGGGGCCTCACCTACGAGCAGTACTTC

clone size: -
D gene: -
J gene: TRBJ1-2
V gene: TRBV7-9
CDR3 protein: CASSTPGAATGGYTF
CDR3 DNA: TGTGCCAGCAGCACCCCAGGGGCCGCCACGGGTGGCTACACCTTC

clone size: -
D gene: -
J gene: TRBJ2-6
V gene: TRBV19
CDR3 protein: CATGPGYVSGANVLTF
CDR3 DNA: TGTGCCACAGGCCCAGGGTATGTCTCTGGGGCCAACGTCCTGACTTTC

clone size: few
D gene: -
J gene: TRBJ2-6
V gene: TRBV27
CDR3 protein: CASSLGGANVLTF
CDR3 DNA: TGTGCCAGCAGTTTAGGTGGGGCCAACGTCCTGACTTTC

clone size: -
D gene: TRBD1
J gene: TRBJ2-2
V gene: TRBV28
CDR3 protein: CASSQPGQGASHTGELFF
CDR3 DNA: TGTGCCAGCAGTCAACCGGGACAGGGGGCGTCCCACACCGGGGAGCTGTTTTTT

clone size: -
D gene: TRBD1
J gene: TRBJ2-2
V gene: TRBV7-9
CDR3 protein: CASTTDRGTGELFF
CDR3 DNA: TGTGCCAGCACGACAGACAGGGGGACCGGGGAGCTGTTTTTT

clone size: -
D gene: TRBD1
J gene: TRBJ1-2
V gene: TRBV5-6
CDR3 protein: CASSNRGRGYGYTF
CDR3 DNA: TGTGCCAGCAGCAACAGGGGACGGGGCTATGGCTACACCTTC

clone size: few
D gene: -
J gene: TRBJ2-5
V gene: TRBV4-1
CDR3 protein: CASSQPTKGQETQYF
CDR3 DNA: TGCGCCAGCAGCCAGCCGACGAAGGGCCAAGAGACCCAGTACTTC

clone size: once
D gene: -
J gene: TRBJ2-7
V gene: TRBV19
CDR3 protein: CASSIGMLSSYEQYF
CDR3 DNA: TGTGCCAGTAGTATCGGGATGCTGAGCTCCTACGAGCAGTACTTC

clone size: -
D gene: TRBD2
J gene: TRBJ2-1
V gene: TRBV9
CDR3 protein: CASSVGTRYNEQFF
CDR3 DNA: TGTGCCAGCAGCGTGGGGACTAGATATAATGAGCAGTTCTTC

clone size: few
D gene: -
J gene: TRBJ2-1
V gene: TRBV7-9
CDR3 protein: CASSLPNEQFF
CDR3 DNA: TGTGCCAGCAGCTTACCCAATGAGCAGTTCTTC

clone size: -
D gene: -
J gene: TRBJ2-3
V gene: TRBV5-1
CDR3 protein: CASSLGEGGTDTQYF
CDR3 DNA: TGCGCCAGCAGCTTGGGCGAAGGCGGCACAGATACGCAGTATTTT

clone size: -
D gene: -
J gene: TRBJ2-7
V gene: TRBV9
CDR3 protein: CASSVRGDEQYF
CDR3 DNA: TGTGCCAGCAGCGTAAGAGGGGACGAGCAGTACTTC

clone size: -
D gene: -
J gene: TRBJ2-2
V gene: TRBV5-1
CDR3 protein: CASSLEARNTGELFF
CDR3 DNA: TGCGCCAGCAGCTTGGAGGCACGCAACACCGGGGAGCTGTTTTTT

clone size: -
D gene: -
J gene: TRBJ2-7
V gene: TRBV28
CDR3 protein: CASSLLLEQYF
CDR3 DNA: TGTGCCAGCAGTTTATTACTCGAGCAGTACTTC

clone size: -
D gene: -
J gene: TRBJ1-2
V gene: TRBV9
CDR3 protein: CASSPGVANYGYTF
CDR3 DNA: TGTGCCAGCAGCCCAGGGGTAGCTAACTATGGCTACACCTTC

clone size: -
D gene: -
J gene: TRBJ2-2
V gene: TRBV27
CDR3 protein: CASSLSIRPPRGELFF
CDR3 DNA: TGTGCCAGCAGTTTATCGATACGCCCTCCTCGGGGGGAGCTGTTTTTT

clone size: once
D gene: -
J gene: TRBJ2-1
V gene: TRBV30
CDR3 protein: CAWSVVQYNEQFF
CDR3 DNA: TGTGCCTGGAGTGTAGTGCAGTACAATGAGCAGTTCTTC

clone size: -
D gene: TRBD1
J gene: TRBJ1-1
V gene: TRBV28
CDR3 protein: CASSLNTGGEYTEAFF
CDR3 DNA: TGTGCCAGCAGTTTAAATACAGGGGGTGAATACACTGAAGCTTTCTTT